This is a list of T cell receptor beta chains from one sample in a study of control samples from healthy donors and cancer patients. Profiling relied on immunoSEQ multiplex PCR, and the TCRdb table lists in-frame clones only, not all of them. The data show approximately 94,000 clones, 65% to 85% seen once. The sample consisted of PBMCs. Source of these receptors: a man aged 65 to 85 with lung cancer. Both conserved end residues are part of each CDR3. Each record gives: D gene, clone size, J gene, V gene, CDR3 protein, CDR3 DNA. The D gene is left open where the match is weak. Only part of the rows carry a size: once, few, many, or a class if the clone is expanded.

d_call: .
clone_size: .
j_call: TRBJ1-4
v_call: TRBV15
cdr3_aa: CATSRDFGATNEKLFF
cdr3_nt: TGTGCCACCAGCAGAGATTTCGGGGCAACTAATGAAAAACTGTTTTTT

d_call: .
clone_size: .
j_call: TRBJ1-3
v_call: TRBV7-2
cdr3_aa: CASSLNRAGNTIYF
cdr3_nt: TGTGCCAGCAGCTTAAACAGGGCTGGAAACACCATATATTTT

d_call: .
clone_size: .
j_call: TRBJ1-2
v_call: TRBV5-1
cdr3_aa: CASSLDREFKYGYTF
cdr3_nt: TGCGCCAGCAGCTTGGACAGGGAATTTAAATATGGCTACACCTTC

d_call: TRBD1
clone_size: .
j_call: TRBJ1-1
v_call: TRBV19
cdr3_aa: CATKRDRLNTEAFF
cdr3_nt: TGTGCCACTAAACGGGACAGACTGAACACTGAAGCTTTCTTT

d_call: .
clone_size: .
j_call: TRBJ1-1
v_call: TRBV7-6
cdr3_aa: CASSSQAGVTEAFF
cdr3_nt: TGTGCCAGCAGCTCGCAGGCGGGGGTCACTGAAGCTTTCTTT

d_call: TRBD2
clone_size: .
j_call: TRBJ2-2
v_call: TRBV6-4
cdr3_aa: CASSREGTNTGELFF
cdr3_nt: TGTGCCAGCAGTAGGGAGGGGACGAACACCGGGGAGCTGTTTTTT

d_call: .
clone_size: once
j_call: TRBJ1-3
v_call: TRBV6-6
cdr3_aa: CASTETGISGNTIYF
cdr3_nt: TGTGCCAGCACCGAAACGGGGATCTCTGGAAACACCATATATTTT

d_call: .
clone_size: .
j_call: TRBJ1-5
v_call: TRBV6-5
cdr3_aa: CASRVKGSSNQPQHF
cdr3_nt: TGTGCCAGCAGAGTTAAGGGATCCAGCAATCAGCCCCAGCATTTT

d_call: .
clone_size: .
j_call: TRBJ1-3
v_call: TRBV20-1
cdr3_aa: CSASFSVSGNTIYF
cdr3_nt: TGCAGTGCTAGTTTCTCGGTTTCTGGAAACACCATATATTTT

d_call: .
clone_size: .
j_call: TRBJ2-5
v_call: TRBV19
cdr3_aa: CASSIAAKTETQYF
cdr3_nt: TGTGCCAGTAGTATAGCGGCTAAGACAGAGACCCAGTACTTC

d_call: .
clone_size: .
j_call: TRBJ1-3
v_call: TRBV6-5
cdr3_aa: CASEALWAGNTIYF
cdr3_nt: TGTGCCAGCGAAGCTTTATGGGCGGGAAACACCATATATTTT

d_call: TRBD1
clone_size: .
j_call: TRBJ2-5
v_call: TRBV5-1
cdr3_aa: CASSYQTGRSQETQYF
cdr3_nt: TGCGCCAGCAGCTACCAGACAGGGCGGTCCCAAGAGACCCAGTACTTC